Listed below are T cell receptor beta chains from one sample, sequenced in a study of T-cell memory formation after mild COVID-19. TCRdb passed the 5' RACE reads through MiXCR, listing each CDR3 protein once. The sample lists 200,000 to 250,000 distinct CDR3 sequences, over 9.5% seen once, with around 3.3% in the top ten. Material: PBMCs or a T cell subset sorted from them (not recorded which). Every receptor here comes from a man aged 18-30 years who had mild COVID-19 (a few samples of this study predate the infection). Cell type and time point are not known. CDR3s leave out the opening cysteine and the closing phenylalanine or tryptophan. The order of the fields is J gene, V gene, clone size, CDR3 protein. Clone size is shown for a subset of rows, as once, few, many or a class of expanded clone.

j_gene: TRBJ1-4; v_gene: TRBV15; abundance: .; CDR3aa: ATSRDKGATNEKLF
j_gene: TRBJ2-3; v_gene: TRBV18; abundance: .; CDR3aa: ASSPGGPVDTQY
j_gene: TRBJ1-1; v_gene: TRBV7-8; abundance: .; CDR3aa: ASGSLFRTALMNTEAF
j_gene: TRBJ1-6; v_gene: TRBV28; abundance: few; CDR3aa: ASSLGTGVNSPLH
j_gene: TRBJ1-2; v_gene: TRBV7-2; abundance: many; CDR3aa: ASSFLSWGRGANYGYT
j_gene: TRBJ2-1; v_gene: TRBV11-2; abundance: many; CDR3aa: ASSRPGTRFQNEQF
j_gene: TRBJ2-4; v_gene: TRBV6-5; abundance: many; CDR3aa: ASSGTVAKNIQY
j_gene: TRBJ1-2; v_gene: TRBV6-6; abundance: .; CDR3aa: ASSSVGAGGYT
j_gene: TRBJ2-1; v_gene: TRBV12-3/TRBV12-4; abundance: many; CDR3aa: ASRYQGVDEQF
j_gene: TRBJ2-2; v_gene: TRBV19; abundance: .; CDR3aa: ASTQDRANTGELF
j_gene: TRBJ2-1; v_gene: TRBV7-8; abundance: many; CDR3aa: ASSLAGSYNEQF
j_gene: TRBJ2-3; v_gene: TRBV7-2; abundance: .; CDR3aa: ASSLYMGGKDTQY
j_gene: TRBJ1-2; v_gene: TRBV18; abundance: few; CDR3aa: ASSPPGNGYGYT
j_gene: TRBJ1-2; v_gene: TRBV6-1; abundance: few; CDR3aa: ASSYDRAPDYGYT
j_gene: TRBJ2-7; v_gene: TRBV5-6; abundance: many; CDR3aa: ASSPGQDEQY
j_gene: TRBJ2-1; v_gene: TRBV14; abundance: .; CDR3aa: ASSHSGGNEQF
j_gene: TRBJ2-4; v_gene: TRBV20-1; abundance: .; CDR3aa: SARVGQGDIQY
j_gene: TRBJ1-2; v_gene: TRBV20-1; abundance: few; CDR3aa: SASLVYRGSSLNGYT
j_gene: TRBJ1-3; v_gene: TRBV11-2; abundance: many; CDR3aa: ASSQSHSGNTIY
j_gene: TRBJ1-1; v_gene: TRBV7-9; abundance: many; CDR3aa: ASSSGTANTEAF
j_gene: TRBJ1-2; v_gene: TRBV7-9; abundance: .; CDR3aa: ASSFGGALSNYGYT
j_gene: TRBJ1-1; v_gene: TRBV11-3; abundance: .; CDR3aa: ASSLAGANEAF
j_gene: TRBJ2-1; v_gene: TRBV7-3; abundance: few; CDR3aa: ASSLGTSINEQF
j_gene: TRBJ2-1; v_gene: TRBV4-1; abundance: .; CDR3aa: ASSQGGLAGNEQF
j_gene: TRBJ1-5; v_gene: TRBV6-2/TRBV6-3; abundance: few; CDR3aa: ASSWTEKGSQH
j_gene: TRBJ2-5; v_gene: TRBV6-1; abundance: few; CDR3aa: ASSGDSGETQY
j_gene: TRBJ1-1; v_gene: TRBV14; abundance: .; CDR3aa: ASSQARVRTEAF
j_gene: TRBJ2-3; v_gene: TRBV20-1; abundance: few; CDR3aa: SARDSEGADTQY
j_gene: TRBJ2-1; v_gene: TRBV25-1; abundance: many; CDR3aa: ASSHVGSVNEQF
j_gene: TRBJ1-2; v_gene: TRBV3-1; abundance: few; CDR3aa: ASTLLGTEGYT
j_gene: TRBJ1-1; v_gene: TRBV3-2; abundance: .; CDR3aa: ASSQDLGAENTEAF
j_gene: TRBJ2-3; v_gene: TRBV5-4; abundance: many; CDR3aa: ASSPGDRSGTQY
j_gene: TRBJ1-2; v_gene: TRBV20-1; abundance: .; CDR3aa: SARSRDTTSNYGYT
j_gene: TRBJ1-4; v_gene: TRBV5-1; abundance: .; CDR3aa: ASSLKGQGEKLF
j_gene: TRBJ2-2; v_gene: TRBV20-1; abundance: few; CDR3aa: SARDPLALGGIGTGELF
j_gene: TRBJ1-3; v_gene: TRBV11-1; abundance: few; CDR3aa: ASSLERDSSGNTIY
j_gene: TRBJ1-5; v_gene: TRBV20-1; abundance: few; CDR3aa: SATQTDSNQPQH
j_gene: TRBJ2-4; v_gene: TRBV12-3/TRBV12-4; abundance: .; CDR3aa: ASSLGVDIQY
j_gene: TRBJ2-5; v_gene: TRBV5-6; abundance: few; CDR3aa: ASSSEKTLAGAETQY
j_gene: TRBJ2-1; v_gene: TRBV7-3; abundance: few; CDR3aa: ASSRGASGYNEQF
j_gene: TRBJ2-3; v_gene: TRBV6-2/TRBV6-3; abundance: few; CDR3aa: ASSPSRSRSLDTQY
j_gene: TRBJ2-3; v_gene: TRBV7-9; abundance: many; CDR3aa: ASLGRGTDTQY
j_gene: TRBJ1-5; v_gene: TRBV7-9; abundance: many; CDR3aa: ASSLTGGDQPQH
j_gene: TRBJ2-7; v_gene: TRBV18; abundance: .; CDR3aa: ASSQVGLSSYEQY
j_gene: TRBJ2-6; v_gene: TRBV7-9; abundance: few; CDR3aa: ASSPRGSFGANVLT
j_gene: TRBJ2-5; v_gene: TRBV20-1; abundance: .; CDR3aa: SARDSSVGTQY
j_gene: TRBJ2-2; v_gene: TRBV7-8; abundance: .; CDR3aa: ASSLLAGANTGELF
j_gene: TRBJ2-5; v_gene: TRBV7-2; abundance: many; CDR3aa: ASSLVSHLRETQY
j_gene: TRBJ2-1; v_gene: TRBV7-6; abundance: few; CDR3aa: ASSLGGSGGADEQF
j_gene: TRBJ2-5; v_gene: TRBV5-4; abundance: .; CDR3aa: ASSFRAASGIQETQY
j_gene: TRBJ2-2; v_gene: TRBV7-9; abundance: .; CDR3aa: ASSILERTGELF
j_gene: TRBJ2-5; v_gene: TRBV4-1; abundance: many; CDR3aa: ASSQDRGTQY
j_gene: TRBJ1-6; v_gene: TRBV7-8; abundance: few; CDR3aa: ASSLVGKGANSPLH
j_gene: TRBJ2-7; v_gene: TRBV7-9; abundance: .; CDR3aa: ASSLGGGLYNYEQY
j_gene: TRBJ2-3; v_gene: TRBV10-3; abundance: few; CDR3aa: AISVGRGTQY
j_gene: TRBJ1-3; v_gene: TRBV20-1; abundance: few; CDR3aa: SAQGLVGNTIY
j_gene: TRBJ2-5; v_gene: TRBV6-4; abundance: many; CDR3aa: ASSDSIWETQY
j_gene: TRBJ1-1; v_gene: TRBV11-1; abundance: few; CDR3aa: ASSFYLDGNTEAF